The 29 T cell receptor beta chains below were found in one sample sequenced in a study of human T cells and chemical hapten exposure. Time point here: patch test 3, about 24 weeks after DPC sensitization. The treatment: therapeutic diphenylcyclopropenone sensitization with weekly scalp DPC. TCRdb re-derived calls from the RACE reads in MiXCR, one entry per CDR3 protein. The data show fewer than 100,000 distinct CDR3 sequences, around 9.9% seen once. The sample was whole blood, taken in connection with sensitization to the hapten diphenylcyclopropenone (DPC). These TCRs come from a woman aged 30 to 39 with alopecia areata. Some clones in this sample may be carry-over from other donors' samples.

The chain couples TRBV28 to TRBJ2-5; 10 bases fit TRBD1. Germline loops: CDR1 MDHEN, CDR2 SYDVKM. V lost 6 bases and J lost 5; bases outside the gene matches: 6. The length of the CDR3 is 14 residues. The DNA of the CDR3 is TGTGCCAGCAGCCCGACAGGGGGCTTCGAGACCCAGTACTTC. Its translation is CASSPTGGFETQYF.

This clonotype has just a few counts. This sequence joins TRBV10-3 and TRBJ2-5; 11 positions match TRBD1. The CDR3 is 17 amino acids. V was pared by 0 bases and J by 4 bases, with 7 bases of the junction left unmatched. Germline V lookup: CDR1 ENHRY, CDR2 SYGVKD. CDR3 DNA sequence: TGTGCCATCAGTGAGTCGGGTTGGACAGGGGGCTCAGAGACCCAGTACTTC. Residues: CAISESGWTGGSETQYF.

Many counts were recorded for this clonotype. The chain uses TRBV28 and TRBJ2-7; D call uncertain. V was trimmed by 7 bases and J by 2 bases, leaving 18 bases between them. Germline CDR1 and CDR2: MDHEN and SYDVKM. This CDR3 contains 15 residues. Here the CDR3 DNA reads TGTGCCAGCATAGGATTCTCTGAGGTTACCTACGAGCAGTACTTC. It codes for CASIGFSEVTYEQYF.

The CDR3 DNA reads TGTGCCAGCAGTCCCCGCTCACCTACCCCCGAGCAGTACTTC. Its translation: CASSPRSPTPEQYF. The chain uses TRBV28 and TRBJ2-7; no clear D. The V gene lost 5 bases and the J gene lost 6 bases, with 17 bases spanning the gap. Germline loops: CDR1 MDHEN, CDR2 SYDVKM. The CDR3 is 14 amino acids.

This clonotype was counted between two and nine times. The chain recombines TRBV7-9 with TRBJ1-4; a weak D match, TRBD1 (5 bases). Germline V gene data show CDR1 as SEHNR and CDR2 as FQNEAQ (reference sequence). The CDR3 is made up of 15 amino acids. Trimming stripped 5 bases from V and 8 bases from J, with 18 bases between. The CDR3 loop is CASSAGQEGWEKLFF. For the CDR3, the DNA is TGTGCCAGCAGCGCTGGACAAGAGGGATGGGAAAAACTGTTTTTT. Full variable domain (remainder filled in from reference TRBV7-9 and TRBJ1-4): DTGVSQNPRHKITKRGQNVTFRCDPISEHNRLYWYRQTLGQGPEFLTYFQNEAQLEKSRLLSDRFSAERPKGSFSTLEIQRTEQGDSAMYLCASSAGQEGWEKLFFGSGTQLSVL.

V gene TRBV28 combines with J gene TRBJ2-2; D perhaps matches TRBD1 (6 bases). CDR1 and CDR2 (germline): MDHEN, SYDVKM. The CDR3 totals 14 residues. Trimming removed 6 bases from V and 1 base from J, with 9 bases in between. The DNA for the CDR3 is TGTGCCAGCAGACGGACAGAGAACACCGGGGAGCTGTTTTTT. Amino acids: CASRRTENTGELFF.

This clonotype was detected many times. The chain has TRBV4-2 and TRBJ2-7, with TRBD1 matching 7 bases. The J segment lost 5 bases and the V segment lost 3 bases, leaving 4 bases of the junction unmatched. The CDR3 consists of 13 residues. Germline values: CDR1 LGHNA, CDR2 YNFKEQ. In DNA, the CDR3 is TGTGCCAGCAGCCATGACAGGGAACACGAGCAGTACTTC. Its translation is CASSHDREHEQYF.

This rearrangement joins TRBV28 to TRBJ2-5; the match to TRBD1 covers 8 bases. The CDR3 loop spans 14 amino acids. J lost 1 base, V lost 7 bases, and 5 bases had no gene match. Germline loops: CDR1 MDHEN, CDR2 SYDVKM. The CDR3 nucleotides are TGTGCCAGCACCAGAGGGACAGGCCAAGAGACCCAGTACTTC. It translates to CASTRGTGQETQYF.

V and J are TRBV28 and TRBJ1-5, with D possibly being TRBD1 (5 bases). The ends were cut back, 7 bases at V and 2 bases at J, with 12 bases in the middle. The CDR3 covers 14 residues. Germline values: CDR1 MDHEN, CDR2 SYDVKM. The CDR3 DNA reads TGTGCCAGCACCATGGTAGGGGGCAATCAGCCCCAGCATTTT. It yields the protein CASTMVGGNQPQHF.

This clonotype was seen a few times. The chain couples TRBV9 to TRBJ2-1, with 7 bases that match TRBD2. The CDR3 has 15 residues. CDR1 SGDLS and CDR2 YYNGEE come from the germline V gene. Trimming cost V 1 base and J 5 bases; bases outside gene matches: 6. The DNA for the CDR3 is TGTGCCAGCAGCGTATTGGTAGCGGGTGACAATGAGCAGTTCTTC. It translates to CASSVLVAGDNEQFF. The full variable domain, in which reference TRBV9 and TRBJ2-1 provide the parts outside the CDR3, is DSGVTQTPKHLITATGQRVTLRCSPRSGDLSVYWYQQSLDQGLQFLIQYYNGEERAKGNILERFSAQQFPDLHSELNLSSLELGDSALYFCASSVLVAGDNEQFFGPGTRLTVL.

This clonotype was observed at least ten times. The chain has TRBV11-2 and TRBJ2-1, with 12 nucleotides matching TRBD2. Germline CDR1 is SGHAT and CDR2 is FQNNGV. V shed 6 bases, J shed 5 bases, and the junction held 2 bases outside the gene matches. The length of the CDR3 is 14 residues. DNA for the CDR3: TGTGCCAGCAGACGGACTAGCGGGAACAATGAGCAGTTCTTC. Residues: CASRRTSGNNEQFF.

This clonotype was seen more than once but under ten times. The rearrangement links TRBV5-5 to TRBJ1-2; no clear D gene. Between the trimmed V and J ends, which lost 6 bases and 3 bases, there was a span of 15 bases. The CDR3 spans 14 residues. Germline V gene sequence: CDR1 SGHKS, CDR2 YYEKEE (reference sequence). The CDR3 loop reads CASIFGSVDYGYTF. For the CDR3, the DNA is TGTGCCAGCATTTTTGGGTCGGTGGACTATGGCTACACCTTC.

Many counts were recorded for this clonotype. The rearrangement joins TRBV12-3 or TRBV12-4 to TRBJ1-2; maybe TRBD1 (6 bases). Trimming removed 7 bases at V and 3 bases at J, with 12 bases between. CDR3 length: 13 amino acids. CDR3 in amino acids: CASTPTGYYGYTF. The CDR3 DNA reads TGTGCCAGCACCCCGACAGGCTACTATGGCTACACCTTC.

This clonotype was observed many times. DNA of the CDR3: TGTGCCAGCAGGACTGATATCTATCAGCCCCAGCATTTT. Translated, it gives CASRTDIYQPQHF. The chain couples TRBV6-2 or TRBV6-3 to TRBJ1-5; unclear D gene. The CDR3 runs to 13 residues. The V and J ends lost 6 bases and 5 bases respectively, with 11 bases between them. Germline V CDR1 and CDR2: MNHEY, SVGEGT.

On this clonotype: A read error may be the cause here, since a much bigger clone is one base away. The gene calls are TRBV6-5 and TRBJ1-5; D call uncertain. This CDR3 region has 13 residues. V dropped 0 bases and J dropped 7 bases, with 7 bases sitting between them. Germline-derived CDR1 and CDR2 are MNHEY and SVGAGI. The CDR3 sequence is CASSYSPVQPQHF. The CDR3 coding sequence is TGTGCCAGCAGTTACTCGCCTGTACAGCCCCAGCATTTT.

This clonotype was counted ten times or more. The chain couples TRBV7-2 to TRBJ2-2, with 9 bases that match TRBD1. This CDR3 spans 19 amino acids. The J segment lost 2 bases and the V segment lost 2 bases, leaving 12 bases of the junction unmatched. Germline V gives CDR1 SGHTA, CDR2 FQGNSA. The CDR3 reads CASSLKGPGTGSNTGELFF. CDR3 in DNA: TGTGCCAGCAGCTTAAAGGGACCCGGGACAGGGTCCAACACCGGGGAGCTGTTTTTT. The whole variable domain, remainder taken from reference TRBV7-2 and TRBJ2-2, is GAGVSQSPSNKVTEKGKDVELRCDPISGHTALYWYRQSLGQGLEFLIYFQGNSAPDKSGLPSDRFSAERTGGSVSTLTIQRTQQEDSAVYLCASSLKGPGTGSNTGELFFGEGSRLTVL.

This CDR3 reads CASSPGLTEQFF. The CDR3 coding sequence is TGTGCCAGCAGCCCGGGACTGACCGAGCAGTTCTTC. V usage is TRBV7-9 and J usage is TRBJ2-1; D possibly corresponds to TRBD2 (6 bases). V gave up 5 bases and J gave up 10 bases, with 12 bases separating them. CDR3 size: 12 residues. Germline assignment: CDR1 SEHNR and CDR2 FQNEAQ (reference sequence).

In its sample, this clonotype was seen a few times. This chain uses TRBV2 with TRBJ1-1, with TRBD1 as a possible D gene (5 bases). The germline gives CDR1 SNHLY, CDR2 FYNNEI. V was pared by 8 bases and J by 3 bases, with 13 bases between. The CDR3 runs 13 residues. This chain's CDR3 is CASGGNEHTEAFF. CDR3 bases: TGTGCCAGCGGGGGAAATGAGCACACTGAAGCTTTCTTT.

The V and J genes are TRBV7-2 and TRBJ2-1; D is unresolved. The CDR3 extends over 13 amino acids. Trimming stripped 5 bases from V and 9 bases from J, with 14 bases between. Germline CDR1 reads SGHTA; CDR2 reads FQGNSA. CDR3 DNA sequence: TGTGCCAGCAGCCTCCTCCTTACCGGTGAGCAGTTCTTC. Translation gives CASSLLLTGEQFF. The full variable domain, in which reference TRBV7-2 and TRBJ2-1 provide the parts outside the CDR3, is GAGVSQSPSNKVTEKGKDVELRCDPISGHTALYWYRQSLGQGLEFLIYFQGNSAPDKSGLPSDRFSAERTGGSVSTLTIQRTQQEDSAVYLCASSLLLTGEQFFGPGTRLTVL.

This clonotype was detected only a few times. V gene TRBV28 combines with J gene TRBJ2-4; TRBD1 might be the D (7 bases). Germline-derived CDR1 and CDR2 are MDHEN and SYDVKM. The CDR3 totals 16 residues. V was trimmed by 5 bases and J by 1 base, leaving 15 bases between them. CDR3 DNA sequence: TGTGCCAGCAGTCCCCTCCCAGGGGGGGCCAAAAACATTCAGTACTTC. It codes for CASSPLPGGAKNIQYF.

Ten or more counts support this clonotype. The chain has TRBV28 and TRBJ2-5; TRBD2 agrees at 11 bases. The CDR3 sequence is 16 residues long. The V gene end was trimmed by 4 bases and the J gene end by 2 bases; junction bases not matched to a gene: 6. In germline, CDR1 is MDHEN, CDR2 SYDVKM. In DNA, the CDR3 is TGTGCCAGCAGTTCCAAACTAGCGGGGGCACAAGAGACCCAGTACTTC. Translating it yields CASSSKLAGAQETQYF. Full variable domain (rest looked up from reference TRBV28 and TRBJ2-5): DVKVTQSSRYLVKRTGEKVFLECVQDMDHENMFWYRQDPGLGLRLIYFSYDVKMKEKGDIPEGYSVSREKKERFSLILESASTNQTSMYLCASSSKLAGAQETQYFGPGTRLLVL.

In this sample, this clonotype turned up a few times. V gene TRBV4-3 combines with J gene TRBJ2-1, with TRBD2 matching 8 bases. The CDR3 length is 16 residues. J lost 9 bases, V lost 3 bases, and 13 bases had no gene match. CDR1 and CDR2 (germline): LGHNA, YSLEER. CDR3 sequence (DNA): TGCGCCAGCAGCCAGGAAAGCGGGAGTGGGGGAAGTGAGCAGTTCTTC. As protein: CASSQESGSGGSEQFF.

This clonotype was seen many times. The CDR3 here is CAISESLAKGNEQFF. As DNA, the CDR3 is TGTGCCATCAGTGAGTCCCTAGCGAAGGGCAATGAGCAGTTCTTC. The chain carries TRBV10-3 and TRBJ2-1; a weak D match, TRBD2 (6 bases). The CDR3 extends over 15 amino acids. Looked up from germline, CDR1 is ENHRY and CDR2 is SYGVKD. V dropped 0 bases and J dropped 6 bases, with 12 bases sitting between them.

The chain carries TRBV10-3 and TRBJ2-3; tentative D call: TRBD2 (5 bases). V was clipped by 5 bases and J by 4 bases, with 13 bases between them. CDR1 and CDR2 (germline): ENHRY, SYGVKD. The CDR3 length is 14 residues. DNA for the CDR3: TGTGCCATCAGTCGGACTGGGTTCGCAGATACGCAGTATTTT. Its protein product is CAISRTGFADTQYF.

This sequence joins TRBV20-1 and TRBJ1-1, with D hard to call. V was pared by 8 bases and J by 4 bases, with 17 bases between. The CDR3 runs to 13 residues. CDR1 is DFQATT and CDR2 is SNEGSKA in the germline V gene (reference sequence). CDR3 DNA sequence: TGCAGTACTTACCTCCCTGGTGGCACTGAAGCTTTCTTT. It encodes CSTYLPGGTEAFF.

The rearrangement joins TRBV30 to TRBJ2-7, with unresolved D. Trimming removed 2 bases from V and 4 bases from J, with 6 bases in between. Germline V lookup: CDR1 GTSNPN, CDR2 SVGIG (reference sequence). This CDR3 contains 11 residues. The CDR3 DNA follows: TGTGCCTGGAGTCTGGAGTACGAGCAGTACGTC. Amino acid sequence: CAWSLEYEQYV.

This clonotype was detected ten times or more. J is TRBJ2-6 and V is TRBV19; the match to TRBD1 covers 7 bases. The ends lost 6 bases at V and 6 bases at J; junction bases unmatched: 5. Germline V lookup: CDR1 LNHDA, CDR2 SQIVND (reference sequence). The CDR3 covers 14 residues. The CDR3 sequence: CASSPGTEANVLTF. Written as DNA, the CDR3 is TGTGCCAGTAGCCCCGGGACAGAGGCCAACGTCCTGACTTTC.

This clonotype was detected only once. The chain links TRBV5-1 to TRBJ2-3; tentatively, D is TRBD2 (5 bases). Germline CDR1 SGHRS, CDR2 YFSETQ. This CDR3 has 14 residues. V lost 0 bases to trimming and J lost 6 bases, with 11 bases between them. CDR3 DNA: TGCGCCAGCAGCTTGGACCTAGCTTATGATACGCAGTATTTT. It encodes CASSLDLAYDTQYF.

This clonotype has a handful of counts. This chain joins TRBV27 and TRBJ2-1; 10 bases are a match to TRBD2. V lost 0 bases and J lost 8; bases outside the gene matches: 13. Looked up from germline, CDR1 is MNHEY and CDR2 is SMNVEV (reference sequence). The CDR3 covers 18 residues. CDR3 coding DNA: TGTGCCAGCAGTTTATCGCTTTCGCCGGGACTAGCGTCTCATGAGCAGTTCTTC. Amino acid sequence: CASSLSLSPGLASHEQFF.